The clone carrying this T cell receptor beta chain was counted between two and nine times. Its antigen is not known. Germline V gene lookup returns CDR1 DFQATT and CDR2 SNEGSKA (reference sequence). CDR3 length: 14 amino acids. Trimming took 3 bases from V and 6 from J, leaving 16 bases between them. Researchers tagged individual cDNA molecules with unique molecular identifiers. TCRdb itself ran the 5' RACE reads through MiXCR, one entry per CDR3 protein. The sample lists some 50,000 distinct CDR3 sequences, around 10% seen once, with under 4.5% in the top ten. The data were obtained in a study of early T cells in non-severe SARS-CoV-2 infection. Across the study: Sequencing input comprised bulk RNA from unsorted whole blood; chain pairing was not available. Study observations and caveats: CD4 and private specificities were missed by VDJdb matching, which favored anti-spike CD8 responses.

The J gene is TRBJ2-3, the V gene TRBV20-1; TRBD2 might be the D (6 bases). Source: whole blood, taken at baseline. This TCR derives from an adult who was a healthcare worker with PCR-confirmed SARS-CoV-2 infection or an uninfected control (not recorded which). This CDR3 is CSASDWRGPDTQYF. DNA for the CDR3: TGCAGTGCTAGTGACTGGCGGGGTCCTGATACGCAGTATTTT.